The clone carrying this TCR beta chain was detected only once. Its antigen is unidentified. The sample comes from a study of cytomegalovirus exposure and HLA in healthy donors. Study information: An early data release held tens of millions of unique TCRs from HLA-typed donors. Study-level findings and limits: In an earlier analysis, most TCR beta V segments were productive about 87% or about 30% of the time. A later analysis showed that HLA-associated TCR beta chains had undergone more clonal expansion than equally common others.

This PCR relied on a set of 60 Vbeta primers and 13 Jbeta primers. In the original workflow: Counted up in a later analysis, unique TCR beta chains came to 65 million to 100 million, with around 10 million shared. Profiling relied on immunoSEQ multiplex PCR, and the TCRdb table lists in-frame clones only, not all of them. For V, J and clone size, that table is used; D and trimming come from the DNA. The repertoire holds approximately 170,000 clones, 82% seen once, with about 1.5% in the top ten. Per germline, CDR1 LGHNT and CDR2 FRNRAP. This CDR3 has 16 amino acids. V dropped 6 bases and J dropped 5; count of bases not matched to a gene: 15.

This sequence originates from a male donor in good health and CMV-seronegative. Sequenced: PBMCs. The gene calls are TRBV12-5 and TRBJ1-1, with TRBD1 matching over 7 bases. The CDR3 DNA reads TGTGCTAGTGGCCCGGGACAGACAACGACCGGGACTGAAGCTTTCTTT. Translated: CASGPGQTTTGTEAFF.